These 10 T cell receptor beta chains were sequenced from one sample in a study of blood T cells in healthy people across ages. A sample-barcoded 5' primer and a J-beta primer mix were used in a second PCR of roughly 6 to 11 cycles. From the 5' RACE reads, TCRdb called clonotypes with MiXCR, one entry per CDR3 protein. Among approximately 800,000 distinct CDR3 sequences, about 55% were seen once, and the ten largest hold about 38%. Sample: blood. These receptors all stem from an elderly man in good health.

This chain uses TRBV6-2 or TRBV6-3 with TRBJ2-1; TRBD2 agrees at 7 bases. V lost 0 bases and J lost 2; bases outside the gene matches: 1. The CDR3 extends over 15 amino acids. Germline V CDR1 and CDR2: MNHEY, SVGEGT. CDR3 residues: CASSYSGTTYNEQFF. CDR3 sequence (DNA): TGTGCCAGCAGTTACTCCGGGACTACCTACAATGAGCAGTTCTTC.

The gene calls are TRBV12-3 or TRBV12-4 and TRBJ2-7; D is ambiguous. This CDR3 contains 14 residues. The germline V and J ends were trimmed by 4 bases and 0 bases, with 10 bases remaining between them. This CDR3 is CASSSRTVSYEQYF. For the CDR3, the DNA is TGTGCCAGCAGTTCGCGGACGGTCTCCTACGAGCAGTACTTC.

This chain joins TRBV4-2 and TRBJ2-6; 13 bases line up with TRBD2. J was trimmed by 4 bases and V by 3 bases; bases with no gene match: 6. Looked up from germline, CDR1 is LGHNA and CDR2 is YNFKEQ. This CDR3 region has 18 residues. CDR3 DNA sequence: TGTGCCAGCAGCCAGGAGACTAGCGGGAGGAGGGGGGCCAACGTCCTGACTTTC. It codes for CASSQETSGRRGANVLTF.

The table lists this clonotype with a few counts. V gene TRBV12-3 or TRBV12-4 combines with J gene TRBJ2-7; perhaps TRBD2 as D (6 bases). With 6 bases removed from V and 5 bases from J, the gap between germline ends came to 20 bases. The CDR3 consists of 15 residues. As DNA, the CDR3 is TGTGCCAGCAGCCCCAGGACTACCCAAAGAAACGAGCAGTACTTC. Encoded protein: CASSPRTTQRNEQYF.

The chain joins TRBV7-9 to TRBJ2-1; D gene unclear. The CDR3 extends over 14 amino acids. V was cut by 2 bases and J by 5 bases, with 10 bases left in between. CDR1 and CDR2 (germline): SEHNR, FQNEAQ (reference sequence). CDR3 sequence (DNA): TGTGCCAGCAGCTTAAAAAGGGCGGACAATGAGCAGTTCTTC. Its protein is CASSLKRADNEQFF.

This sequence joins TRBV20-1 and TRBJ2-7, with D perhaps TRBD1 (6 bases). The CDR3 totals 13 residues. Germline V gene data show CDR1 as DFQATT and CDR2 as SNEGSKA (reference sequence). V shed 6 bases and J shed 0 bases, with 12 bases lying between them. The CDR3 loop reads CSAKKDSSYEQYF. The CDR3 coding sequence is TGCAGTGCAAAAAAGGACAGCTCCTACGAGCAGTACTTC.

This chain uses TRBV6-5 with TRBJ1-1; tentatively, D is TRBD1 (5 bases). The CDR3 spans 14 residues. In germline, CDR1 is MNHEY, CDR2 SVGAGI. The ends were cut back, 5 bases at V and 4 bases at J, with 14 bases in the middle. Written as DNA, the CDR3 is TGTGCCAGCAGTCCTTGGACGGGGGGCACTGAAGCTTTCTTT. Protein sequence: CASSPWTGGTEAFF.

For this clonotype: A much bigger clone sits one base away, suggesting this may be a read error. The chain links TRBV27 to TRBJ2-4; 8 bases are shared with TRBD2. The CDR3 loop spans 17 amino acids. Germline V CDR1 and CDR2: MNHEY, SMNVEV (reference sequence). DNA of the CDR3: TGTGCCAGCAGCCTCCGACAGGACGGACTAGCCAAAAGCATTCAGTACTTC. It yields the protein CASSLRQDGLAKSIQYF.

The V call is TRBV20-1, the J call TRBJ1-1; 10 bases map to TRBD1. Germline V gene lookup returns CDR1 DFQATT and CDR2 SNEGSKA (reference sequence). CDR3 size: 13 residues. The trim removed 6 bases at V and 6 bases at J, leaving 7 bases unmatched. CDR3 in amino acids: CSARDRGGSEAFF. The CDR3 coding sequence is TGCAGTGCCCGGGACAGGGGAGGTTCTGAAGCTTTCTTT.

This chain links TRBV6-2 or TRBV6-3 with TRBJ2-4; D is unclear. CDR1 and CDR2 (germline): MNHEY, SVGEGT. CDR3 length: 14 amino acids. The V end was cut by 5 bases, the J end by 3 bases, with 11 bases between. CDR3 DNA sequence: TGTGCCAGCAGTATGAACATATACAAAAACATTCAGTACTTC. Its protein product is CASSMNIYKNIQYF.